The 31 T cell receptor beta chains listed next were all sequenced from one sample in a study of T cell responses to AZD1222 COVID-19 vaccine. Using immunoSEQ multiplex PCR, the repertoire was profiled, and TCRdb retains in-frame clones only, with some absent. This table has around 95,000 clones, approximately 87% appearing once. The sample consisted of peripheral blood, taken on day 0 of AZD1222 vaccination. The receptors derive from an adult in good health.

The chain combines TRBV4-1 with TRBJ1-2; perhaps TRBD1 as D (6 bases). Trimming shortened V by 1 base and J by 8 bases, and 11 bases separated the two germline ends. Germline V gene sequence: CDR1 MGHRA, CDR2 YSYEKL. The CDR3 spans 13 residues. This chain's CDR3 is CASSQAGGSGYTF. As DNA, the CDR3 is TGCGCCAGCAGCCAAGCGGGGGGCTCCGGCTACACCTTC.

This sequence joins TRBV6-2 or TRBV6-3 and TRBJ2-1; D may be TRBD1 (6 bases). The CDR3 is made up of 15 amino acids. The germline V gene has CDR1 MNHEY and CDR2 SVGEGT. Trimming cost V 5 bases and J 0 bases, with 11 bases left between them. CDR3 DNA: TGTGCCAGCAGTCTCCGACAGGACTCCTACAATGAGCAGTTCTTC. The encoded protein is CASSLRQDSYNEQFF.

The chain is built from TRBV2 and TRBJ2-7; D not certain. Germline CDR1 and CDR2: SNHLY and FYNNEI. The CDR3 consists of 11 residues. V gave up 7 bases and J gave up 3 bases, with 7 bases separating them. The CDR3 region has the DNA TGTGCCAGCAAAATGATCTACGAGCAGTACTTC. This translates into CASKMIYEQYF.

The CDR3 sequence: CASSRDGRVSGNTIYF. Here the CDR3 DNA reads TGTGCCAGCAGCCGGGACGGAAGGGTTTCTGGAAACACCATATATTTT. V is TRBV3-1 (or the pseudogene TRBV3-2) and J is TRBJ1-3, with a weak D call TRBD1 (5 bases). Deletions cut 4 bases from V and 1 base from J, with 14 bases between. CDR3 size: 16 residues. Germline V gene data show CDR1 as LGHDT and CDR2 as YNNKEL (reference sequence).

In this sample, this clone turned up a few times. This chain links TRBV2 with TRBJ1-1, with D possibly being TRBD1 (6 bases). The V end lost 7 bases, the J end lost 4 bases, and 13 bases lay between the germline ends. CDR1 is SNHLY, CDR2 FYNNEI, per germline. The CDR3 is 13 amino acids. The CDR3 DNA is TGTGCCAGCAATACAGGGCCGGGCACTGAAGCTTTCTTT. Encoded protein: CASNTGPGTEAFF.

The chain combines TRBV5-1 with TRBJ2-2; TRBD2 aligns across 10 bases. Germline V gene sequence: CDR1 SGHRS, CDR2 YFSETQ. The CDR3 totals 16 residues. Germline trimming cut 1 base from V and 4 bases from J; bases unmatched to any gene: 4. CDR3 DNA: TGCGCCAGCAGCTTGTATAGCGGGGGGACCACCGGGGAGCTGTTTTTT. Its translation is CASSLYSGGTTGELFF.

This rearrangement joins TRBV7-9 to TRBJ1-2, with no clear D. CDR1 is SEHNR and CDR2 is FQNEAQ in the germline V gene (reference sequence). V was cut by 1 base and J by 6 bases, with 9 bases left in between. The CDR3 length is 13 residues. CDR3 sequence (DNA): TGTGCCAGCAGCTTAGGGGGTTTTGATGGCTACACCTTC. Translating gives CASSLGGFDGYTF. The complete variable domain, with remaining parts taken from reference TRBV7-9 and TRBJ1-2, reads DTGVSQNPRHKITKRGQNVTFRCDPISEHNRLYWYRQTLGQGPEFLTYFQNEAQLEKSRLLSDRFSAERPKGSFSTLEIQRTEQGDSAMYLCASSLGGFDGYTFGSGTRLTVV.

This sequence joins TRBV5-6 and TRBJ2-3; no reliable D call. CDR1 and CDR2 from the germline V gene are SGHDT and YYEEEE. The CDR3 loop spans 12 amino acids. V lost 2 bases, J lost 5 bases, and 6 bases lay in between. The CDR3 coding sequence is TGTGCCAGCAGCTTTCCCAGAGATACGCAGTATTTT. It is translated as CASSFPRDTQYF.

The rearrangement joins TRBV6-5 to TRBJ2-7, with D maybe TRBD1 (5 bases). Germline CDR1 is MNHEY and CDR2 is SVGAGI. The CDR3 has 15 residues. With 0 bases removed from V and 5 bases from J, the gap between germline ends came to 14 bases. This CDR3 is CASSYSTQGLDEQYF. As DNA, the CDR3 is TGTGCCAGCAGTTACTCGACGCAGGGTCTGGACGAGCAGTACTTC.

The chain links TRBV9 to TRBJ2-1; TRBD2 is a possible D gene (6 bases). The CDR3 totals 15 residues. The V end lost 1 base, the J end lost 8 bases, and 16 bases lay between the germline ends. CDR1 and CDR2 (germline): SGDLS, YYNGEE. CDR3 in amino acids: CASSVRGGTGDEQFF. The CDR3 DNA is TGTGCCAGCAGCGTAAGGGGCGGGACTGGAGATGAGCAGTTCTTC.

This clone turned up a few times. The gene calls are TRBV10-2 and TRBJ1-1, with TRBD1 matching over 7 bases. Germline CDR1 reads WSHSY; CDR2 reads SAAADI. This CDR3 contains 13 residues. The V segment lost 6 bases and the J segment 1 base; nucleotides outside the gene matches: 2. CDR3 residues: CASRRDRNTEAFF. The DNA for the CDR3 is TGCGCCAGCAGACGGGACAGGAACACTGAAGCTTTCTTT.

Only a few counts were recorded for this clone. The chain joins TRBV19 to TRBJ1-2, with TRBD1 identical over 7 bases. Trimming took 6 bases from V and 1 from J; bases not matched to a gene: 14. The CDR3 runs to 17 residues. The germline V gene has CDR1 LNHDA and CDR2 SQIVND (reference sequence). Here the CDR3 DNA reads TGTGCCAGTAGCACCGGGACAGCCCGTCCCATTAACTATGGCTACACCTTC. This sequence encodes CASSTGTARPINYGYTF.

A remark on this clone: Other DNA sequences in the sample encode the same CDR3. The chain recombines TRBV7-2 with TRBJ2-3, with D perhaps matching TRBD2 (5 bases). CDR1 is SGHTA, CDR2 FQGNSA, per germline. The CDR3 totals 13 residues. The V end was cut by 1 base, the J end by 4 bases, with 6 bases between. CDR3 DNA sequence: TGTGCCAGCAGCTTAGGGACTTCAGATACGCAGTATTTT. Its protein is CASSLGTSDTQYF.

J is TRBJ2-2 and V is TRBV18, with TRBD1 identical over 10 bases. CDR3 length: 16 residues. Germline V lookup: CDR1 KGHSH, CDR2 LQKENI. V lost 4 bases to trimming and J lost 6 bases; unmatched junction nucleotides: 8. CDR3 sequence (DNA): TGTGCCAGCTCACGCTCCTCCGGGACAGGGGCCGGGGAGCTGTTTTTT. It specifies CASSRSSGTGAGELFF.

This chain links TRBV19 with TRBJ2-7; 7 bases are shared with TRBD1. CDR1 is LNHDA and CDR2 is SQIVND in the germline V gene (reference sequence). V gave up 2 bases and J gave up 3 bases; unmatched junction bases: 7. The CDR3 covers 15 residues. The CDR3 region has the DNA TGTGCCAGTAGTATACAAGGGGACAGCTTCTACGAGCAGTACTTC. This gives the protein CASSIQGDSFYEQYF.

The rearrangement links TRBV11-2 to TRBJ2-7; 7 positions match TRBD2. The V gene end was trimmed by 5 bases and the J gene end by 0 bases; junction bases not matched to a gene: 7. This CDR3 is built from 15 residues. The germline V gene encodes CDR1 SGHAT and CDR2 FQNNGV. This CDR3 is CASSQWGGSSYEQYF. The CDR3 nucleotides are TGTGCCAGCAGCCAGTGGGGAGGGAGCTCCTACGAGCAGTACTTC.

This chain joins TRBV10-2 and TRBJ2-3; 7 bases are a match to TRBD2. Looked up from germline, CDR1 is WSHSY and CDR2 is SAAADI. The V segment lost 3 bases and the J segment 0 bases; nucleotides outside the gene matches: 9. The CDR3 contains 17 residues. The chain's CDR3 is CASSDTGGFISTDTQYF. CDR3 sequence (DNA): TGCGCCAGCAGTGACACGGGAGGATTTATTAGCACAGATACGCAGTATTTT.

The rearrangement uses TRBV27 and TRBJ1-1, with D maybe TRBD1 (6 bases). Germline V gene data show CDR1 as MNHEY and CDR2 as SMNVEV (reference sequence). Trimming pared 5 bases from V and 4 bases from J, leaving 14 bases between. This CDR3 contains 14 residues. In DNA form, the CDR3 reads TGTGCCAGCAGTCCCGACGTAGGGGGCACTGAAGCTTTCTTT. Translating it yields CASSPDVGGTEAFF.

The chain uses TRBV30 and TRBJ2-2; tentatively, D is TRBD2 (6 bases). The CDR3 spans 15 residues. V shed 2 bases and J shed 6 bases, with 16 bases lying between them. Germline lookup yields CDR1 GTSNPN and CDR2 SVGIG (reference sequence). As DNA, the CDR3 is TGTGCCTGGAGTCAGGGACTCACATCGGCCGGGGAGCTGTTTTTT. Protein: CAWSQGLTSAGELFF.

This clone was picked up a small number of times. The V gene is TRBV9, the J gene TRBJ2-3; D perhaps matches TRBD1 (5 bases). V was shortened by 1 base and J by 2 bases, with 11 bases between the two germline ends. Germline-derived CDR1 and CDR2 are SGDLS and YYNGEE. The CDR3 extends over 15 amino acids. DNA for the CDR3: TGTGCCAGCAGCGTAAGGGGCAGGCTCACAGATACGCAGTATTTT. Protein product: CASSVRGRLTDTQYF.

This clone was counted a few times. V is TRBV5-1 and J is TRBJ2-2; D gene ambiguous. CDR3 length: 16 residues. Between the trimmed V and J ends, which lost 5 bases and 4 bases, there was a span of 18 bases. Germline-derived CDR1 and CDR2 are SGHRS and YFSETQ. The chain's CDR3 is CASRPQETGFTGELFF. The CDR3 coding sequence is TGCGCCAGCAGACCCCAAGAGACCGGATTCACCGGGGAGCTGTTTTTT.

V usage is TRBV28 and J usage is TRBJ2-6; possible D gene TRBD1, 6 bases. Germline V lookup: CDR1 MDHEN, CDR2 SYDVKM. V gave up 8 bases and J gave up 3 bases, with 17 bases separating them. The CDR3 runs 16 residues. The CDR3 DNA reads TGTGCCAGCGGTACACAAGGGGGTGGTGGGGCCAACGTCCTGACTTTC. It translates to CASGTQGGGGANVLTF.

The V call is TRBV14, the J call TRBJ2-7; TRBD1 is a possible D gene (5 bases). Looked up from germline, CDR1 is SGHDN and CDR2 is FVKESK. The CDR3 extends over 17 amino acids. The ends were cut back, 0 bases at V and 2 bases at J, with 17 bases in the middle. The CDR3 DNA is TGTGCCAGCAGCCAAGATGGCGGACAAACTACCACCTACGAGCAGTACTTC. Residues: CASSQDGGQTTTYEQYF. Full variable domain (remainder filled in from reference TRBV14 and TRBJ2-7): EAGVTQFPSHSVIEKGQTVTLRCDPISGHDNLYWYRRVMGKEIKFLLHFVKESKQDESGMPNNRFLAERTGGTYSTLKVQPAELEDSGVYFCASSQDGGQTTTYEQYFGPGTRLTVT.

This CDR3 reads CATRETGGKQYF. CDR3 nucleotides: TGTGCCACCAGGGAGACAGGGGGCAAGCAGTATTTT. The chain has TRBV24-1 and TRBJ2-3; 10 bases are a match to TRBD1. The germline CDR1 and CDR2 sequences are KGHDR and SFDVKD. This CDR3 is 12 amino acids long. The trim removed 7 bases at V and 11 bases at J, leaving 5 bases unmatched.

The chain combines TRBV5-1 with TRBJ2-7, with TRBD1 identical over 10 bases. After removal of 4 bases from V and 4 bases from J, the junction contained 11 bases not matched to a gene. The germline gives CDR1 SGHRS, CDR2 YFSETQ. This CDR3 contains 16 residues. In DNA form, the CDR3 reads TGCGCCAGCAGCCTTTCACCGGGACAGGGGCTTTACGAGCAGTACTTC. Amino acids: CASSLSPGQGLYEQYF.

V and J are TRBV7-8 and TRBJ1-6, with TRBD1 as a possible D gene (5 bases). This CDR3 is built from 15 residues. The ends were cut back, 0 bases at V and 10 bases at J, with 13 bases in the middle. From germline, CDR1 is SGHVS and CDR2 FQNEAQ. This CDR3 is CASSLALGGDSPLHF. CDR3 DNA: TGTGCCAGCAGCTTAGCGTTGGGGGGGGACTCACCCCTCCACTTT.

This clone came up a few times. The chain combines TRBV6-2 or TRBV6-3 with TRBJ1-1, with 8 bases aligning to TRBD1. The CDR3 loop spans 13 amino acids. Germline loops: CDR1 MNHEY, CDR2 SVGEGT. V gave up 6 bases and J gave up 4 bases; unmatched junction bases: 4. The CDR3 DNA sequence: TGTGCCAGCAGGTACAGGGGGAGCACTGAAGCTTTCTTT. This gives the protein CASRYRGSTEAFF.

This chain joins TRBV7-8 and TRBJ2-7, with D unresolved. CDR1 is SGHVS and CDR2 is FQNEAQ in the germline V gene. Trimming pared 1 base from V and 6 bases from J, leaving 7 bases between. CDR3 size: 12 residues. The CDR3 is CASSLDLGEQYF. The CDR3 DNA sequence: TGTGCCAGCAGCTTAGATCTCGGCGAGCAGTACTTC.

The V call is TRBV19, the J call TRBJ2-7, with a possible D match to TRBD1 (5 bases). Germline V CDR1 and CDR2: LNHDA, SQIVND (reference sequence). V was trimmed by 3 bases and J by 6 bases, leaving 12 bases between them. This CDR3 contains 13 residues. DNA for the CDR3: TGTGCCAGTAGTATTTACGACAGTGCCGAGCAGTACTTC. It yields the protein CASSIYDSAEQYF.

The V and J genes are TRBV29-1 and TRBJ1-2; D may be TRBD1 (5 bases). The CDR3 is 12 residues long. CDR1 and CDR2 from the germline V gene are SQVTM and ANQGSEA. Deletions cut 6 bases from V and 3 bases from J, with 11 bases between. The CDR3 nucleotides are TGCAGCGTGGGACTGAGTGACTATGGCTACACCTTC. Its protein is CSVGLSDYGYTF.

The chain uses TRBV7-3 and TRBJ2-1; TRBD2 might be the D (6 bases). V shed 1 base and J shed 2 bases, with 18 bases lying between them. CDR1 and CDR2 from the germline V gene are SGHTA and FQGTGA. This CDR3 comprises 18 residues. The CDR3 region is CASSLSPSLRGTYNEQFF. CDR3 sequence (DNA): TGTGCCAGCAGCTTAAGCCCATCCCTCCGGGGGACCTACAATGAGCAGTTCTTC.